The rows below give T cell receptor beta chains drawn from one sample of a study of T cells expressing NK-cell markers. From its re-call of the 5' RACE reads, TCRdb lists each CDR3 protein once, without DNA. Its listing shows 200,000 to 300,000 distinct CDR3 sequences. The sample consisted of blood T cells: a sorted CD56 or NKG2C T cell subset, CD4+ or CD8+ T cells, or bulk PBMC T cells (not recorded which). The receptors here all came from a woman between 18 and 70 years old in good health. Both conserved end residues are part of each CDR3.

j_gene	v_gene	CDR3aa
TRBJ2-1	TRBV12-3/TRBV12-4	CASSFSGTLRNNEQFF
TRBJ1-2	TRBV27	CASSLTGDGYTF
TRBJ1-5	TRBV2	CASGGQGYQPQHF
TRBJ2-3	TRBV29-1	CSVDGGHESTDTQYF
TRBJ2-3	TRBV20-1	CSAPPGGGASTDTQYF
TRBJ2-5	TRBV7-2	CASSLAGGPGGETQYF
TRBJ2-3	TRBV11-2	CASSRTSGRSGAFNTQYF
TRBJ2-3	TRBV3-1	CASSQEDAVLAFTDTQYF
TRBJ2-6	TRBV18	CASSPVGLEGANVLTF
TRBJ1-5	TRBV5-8	CASSLGTGGYQPQHF
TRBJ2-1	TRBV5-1	CASSHEPTENEQFF
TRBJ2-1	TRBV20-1	CSATQGGGDNEQFF